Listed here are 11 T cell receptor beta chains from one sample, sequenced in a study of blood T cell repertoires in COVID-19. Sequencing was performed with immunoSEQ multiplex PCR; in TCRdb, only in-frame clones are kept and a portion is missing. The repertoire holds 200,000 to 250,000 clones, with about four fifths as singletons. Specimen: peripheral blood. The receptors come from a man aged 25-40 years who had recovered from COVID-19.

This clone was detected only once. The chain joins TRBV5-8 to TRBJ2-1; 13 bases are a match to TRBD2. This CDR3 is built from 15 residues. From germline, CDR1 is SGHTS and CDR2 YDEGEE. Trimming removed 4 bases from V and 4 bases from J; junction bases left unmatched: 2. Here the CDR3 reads CASSQGLAGYNEQFF. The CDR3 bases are TGTGCCAGCAGCCAGGGACTAGCGGGGTACAATGAGCAGTTCTTC. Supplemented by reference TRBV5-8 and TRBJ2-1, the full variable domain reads EAGVTQSPTHLIKTRGQQATLRCSPISGHTSVYWYQQALGLGLQFLLWYDEGEERNRGNFPPRFSGRQFPNYSSELNVNALELEDSALYLCASSQGLAGYNEQFFGPGTRLTVL.

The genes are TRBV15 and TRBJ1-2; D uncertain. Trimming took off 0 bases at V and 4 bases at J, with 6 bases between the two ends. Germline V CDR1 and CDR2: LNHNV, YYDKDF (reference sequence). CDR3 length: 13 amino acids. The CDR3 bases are TGTGCCACCAGCAGAGATACTCTCTATGGCTACACCTTC. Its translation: CATSRDTLYGYTF. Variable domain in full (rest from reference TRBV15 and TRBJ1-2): DAMVIQNPRYQVTQFGKPVTLSCSQTLNHNVMYWYQQKSSQAPKLLFHYYDKDFNNEADTPDNFQSRRPNTSFCFLDIRSPGLGDTAMYLCATSRDTLYGYTFGSGTRLTVV.

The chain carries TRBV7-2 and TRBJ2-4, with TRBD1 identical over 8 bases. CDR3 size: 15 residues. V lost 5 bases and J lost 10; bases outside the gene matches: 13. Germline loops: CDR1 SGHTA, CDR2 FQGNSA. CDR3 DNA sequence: TGTGCCAGCAGCCAGCGCCCGGGACAGGTTGGAATTCAGTACTTC. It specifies CASSQRPGQVGIQYF.

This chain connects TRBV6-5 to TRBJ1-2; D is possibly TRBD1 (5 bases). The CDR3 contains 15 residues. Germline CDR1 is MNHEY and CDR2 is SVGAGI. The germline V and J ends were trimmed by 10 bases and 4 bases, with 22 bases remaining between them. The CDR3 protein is CATTYQRQSRYGYTF. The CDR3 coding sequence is TGTGCCACCACGTACCAGAGACAGTCCCGCTATGGCTACACCTTC.

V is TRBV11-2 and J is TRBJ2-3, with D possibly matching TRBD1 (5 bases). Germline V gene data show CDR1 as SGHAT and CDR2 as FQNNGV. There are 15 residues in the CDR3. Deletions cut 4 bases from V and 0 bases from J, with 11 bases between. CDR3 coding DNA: TGTGCCAGCAGCTCAACAGGACCTAGCACAGATACGCAGTATTTT. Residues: CASSSTGPSTDTQYF.

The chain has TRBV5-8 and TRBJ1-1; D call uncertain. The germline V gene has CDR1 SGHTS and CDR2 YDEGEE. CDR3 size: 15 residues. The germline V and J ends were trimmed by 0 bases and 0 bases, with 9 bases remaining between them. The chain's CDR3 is CASSLATDMNTEAFF. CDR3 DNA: TGTGCCAGCAGCTTGGCCACAGATATGAACACTGAAGCTTTCTTT.

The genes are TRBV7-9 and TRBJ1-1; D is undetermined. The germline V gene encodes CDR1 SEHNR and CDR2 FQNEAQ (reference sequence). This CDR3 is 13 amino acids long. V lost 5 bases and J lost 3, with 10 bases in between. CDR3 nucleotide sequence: TGTGCCAGCAGCCGTCGGCAGGACACTGAAGCTTTCTTT. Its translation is CASSRRQDTEAFF.

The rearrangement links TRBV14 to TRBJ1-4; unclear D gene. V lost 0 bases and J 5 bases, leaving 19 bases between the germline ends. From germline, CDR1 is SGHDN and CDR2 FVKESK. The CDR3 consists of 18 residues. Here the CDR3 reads CASSQERSPPSPNEKLFF. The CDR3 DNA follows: TGTGCCAGCAGCCAAGAACGGTCCCCACCGTCCCCGAATGAAAAACTGTTTTTT.

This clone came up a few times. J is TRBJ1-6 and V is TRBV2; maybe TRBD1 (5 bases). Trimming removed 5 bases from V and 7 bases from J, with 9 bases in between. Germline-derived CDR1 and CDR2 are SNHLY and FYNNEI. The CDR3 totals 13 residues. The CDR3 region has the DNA TGTGCCAGCAGTCCGACAGAGAATTCACCCCTCCACTTT. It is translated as CASSPTENSPLHF.

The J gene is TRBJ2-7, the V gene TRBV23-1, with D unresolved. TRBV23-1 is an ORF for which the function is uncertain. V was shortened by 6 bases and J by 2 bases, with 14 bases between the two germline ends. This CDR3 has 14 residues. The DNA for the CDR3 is TGCGCCAGCAGCGGCCGTGGGCTTACCTACGAGCAGTACGTC. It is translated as CASSGRGLTYEQYV.

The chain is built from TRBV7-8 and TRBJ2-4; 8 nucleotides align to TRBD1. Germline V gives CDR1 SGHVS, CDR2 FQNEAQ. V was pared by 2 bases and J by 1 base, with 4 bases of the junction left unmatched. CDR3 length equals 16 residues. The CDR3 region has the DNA TGTGCCAGCAGCTTACAGGGGGCAGGTGCCAAAAACATTCAGTACTTC. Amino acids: CASSLQGAGAKNIQYF.